This TCR beta chain was sequenced for a study of T cell changes during pregnancy in multiple sclerosis. TCRdb's table, derived via immunoSEQ multiplex PCR, lists solely in-frame clones and lacks some. The repertoire holds roughly 29,000 clones, with around nine tenths as singletons. This receptor was identified in a female donor with multiple sclerosis, enrolled in a pregnancy study. The sample was CD8+ T cells from peripheral blood mononuclear cells, taken before pregnancy.

CDR3 in amino acids: CASSLGGPLSPLHF. CDR3 sequence (DNA): TGCGCCAGCAGCTTGGGAGGTCCCCTTTCGCCCCTCCACTTT. The rearrangement joins TRBV5-1 to TRBJ1-6, with D unclear. This CDR3 has 14 residues. The V gene's germline CDR1 is SGHRS and CDR2 YFSETQ. V was trimmed by 0 bases and J by 13 bases, leaving 14 bases between them.